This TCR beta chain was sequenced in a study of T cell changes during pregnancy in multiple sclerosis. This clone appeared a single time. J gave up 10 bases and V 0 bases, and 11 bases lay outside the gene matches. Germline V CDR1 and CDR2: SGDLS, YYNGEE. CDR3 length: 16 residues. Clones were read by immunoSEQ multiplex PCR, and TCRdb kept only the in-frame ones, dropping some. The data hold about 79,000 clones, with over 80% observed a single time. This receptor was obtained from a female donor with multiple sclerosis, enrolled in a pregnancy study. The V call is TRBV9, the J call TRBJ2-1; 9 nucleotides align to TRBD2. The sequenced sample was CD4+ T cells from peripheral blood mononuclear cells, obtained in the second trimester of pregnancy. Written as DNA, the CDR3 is TGTGCCAGCAGCGTAGAGTGGCTAGCGGGAAACAGGGAGCAGTTCTTC. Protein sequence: CASSVEWLAGNREQFF.